The next 25 T cell receptor beta chains were all read from a single sample in a study of blood T cell repertoires in COVID-19. TCRdb's copy holds only in-frame clones and misses some; the assay was immunoSEQ multiplex PCR. The sample comprises about 150,000 clones, 80% to 90% of which are singletons, and about 7.2% rests with the top ten. Sample: peripheral blood. These receptor sequences come from a woman in her forties or fifties in a cohort sampled during active or convalescent COVID-19.

This chain joins TRBV4-3 and TRBJ2-2, with 14 bases aligning to TRBD2. Germline V lookup: CDR1 LGHNA, CDR2 YSLEER. V gave up 4 bases and J gave up 7 bases; unmatched junction bases: 8. This CDR3 contains 17 residues. CDR3 DNA: TGCGCCAGCAGCCCCGGAGGACTAGCGGGGGGCCACGGGGAGCTGTTTTTT. It translates to CASSPGGLAGGHGELFF.

J is TRBJ1-4 and V is TRBV11-2; 10 positions match TRBD1. There are 14 residues in the CDR3. The V gene's germline CDR1 is SGHAT and CDR2 FQNNGV. V was pared by 4 bases and J by 5 bases, with 1 base of the junction left unmatched. The CDR3 DNA reads as TGTGCCAGCAGCTGGGGACAGGGGAATGAAAAACTGTTTTTT. It encodes CASSWGQGNEKLFF.

J is TRBJ1-5 and V is TRBV30; TRBD1 aligns across 8 bases. The CDR3 runs 16 residues. The V gene's germline CDR1 is GTSNPN and CDR2 SVGIG (reference sequence). After removal of 0 bases from V and 7 bases from J, the junction contained 11 bases not matched to a gene. CDR3: CAWSVRGQGAGQPQHF. The CDR3, as DNA: TGTGCCTGGAGTGTACGGGGGCAGGGGGCAGGACAGCCCCAGCATTTT.

J is TRBJ1-2 and V is TRBV19, with TRBD1 as a possible D gene (5 bases). There are 14 residues in the CDR3. Germline CDR1 and CDR2: LNHDA and SQIVND (reference sequence). Trimming took off 4 bases at V and 4 bases at J, with 13 bases between the two ends. The CDR3 region is CASSTQDSLYGYTF. The CDR3 region has the DNA TGTGCCAGTAGTACTCAAGACAGCCTCTATGGCTACACCTTC.

The chain employs TRBV11-2 and TRBJ2-7; D is possibly TRBD2 (5 bases). From germline, CDR1 is SGHAT and CDR2 FQNNGV. Trimming removed 0 bases from V and 6 bases from J, with 12 bases in between. CDR3 length: 14 amino acids. In DNA form, the CDR3 reads TGTGCCAGCAGCTTAGAGATCTCGGGGAGCGAGCAGTACTTC. Translation: CASSLEISGSEQYF.

The chain uses TRBV5-1 and TRBJ1-6, with 8 bases aligning to TRBD1. This CDR3 contains 14 residues. V shed 0 bases, J shed 12 bases, and the junction held 5 bases outside the gene matches. The V gene's germline CDR1 is SGHRS and CDR2 YFSETQ. The CDR3 loop reads CASSLGTGYGPLHF. DNA for the CDR3: TGCGCCAGCAGCTTGGGGACAGGGTATGGACCCCTCCACTTT.

This chain joins TRBV14 and TRBJ1-6; TRBD1 agrees at 10 bases. The germline CDR1 and CDR2 sequences are SGHDN and FVKESK. V was clipped by 4 bases and J by 9 bases; unmatched bases: 15. This CDR3 spans 18 amino acids. CDR3 DNA sequence: TGTGCCAGCAGCCGGGAGGTCTGGGGGACAGGGGATAGTTCACCCCTCCACTTT. Residues: CASSREVWGTGDSSPLHF. The variable domain in full, completed from reference TRBV14 and TRBJ1-6, reads EAGVTQFPSHSVIEKGQTVTLRCDPISGHDNLYWYRRVMGKEIKFLLHFVKESKQDESGMPNNRFLAERTGGTYSTLKVQPAELEDSGVYFCASSREVWGTGDSSPLHFGNGTRLTVT.

The V call is TRBV2, the J call TRBJ2-5, with a tentative D call TRBD2 (5 bases). V gave up 4 bases and J gave up 5 bases, with 14 bases separating them. The CDR3 totals 14 residues. CDR1 is SNHLY and CDR2 is FYNNEI in the germline V gene. The CDR3, as DNA: TGTGCCAGCAGTGCCCCCGGGGTGGTGGAGACCCAGTACTTC. Protein product: CASSAPGVVETQYF.

The V and J genes are TRBV7-3 and TRBJ2-3; 9 bases map to TRBD1. V gave up 5 bases and J gave up 5 bases; unmatched junction bases: 11. The CDR3 is made up of 16 amino acids. Germline V lookup: CDR1 SGHTA, CDR2 FQGTGA. The CDR3 spells CASSQGERQGVDTQYF. The CDR3 nucleotides read TGTGCCAGCAGCCAAGGCGAGAGACAGGGGGTAGATACGCAGTATTTT.

The rearrangement uses TRBV6-6 and TRBJ1-2, with D maybe TRBD1 (5 bases). Trimming cost V 0 bases and J 4 bases, with 9 bases left between them. The germline V gene encodes CDR1 MNHNY and CDR2 SVGAGI (reference sequence). This CDR3 comprises 14 residues. The CDR3 bases are TGTGCCAGCAGTTACTCGCAGGGCTTCTATGGCTACACCTTC. This encodes CASSYSQGFYGYTF.

About this clone itself: This sample also contains other DNA sequences that code for the same CDR3. V and J are TRBV9 and TRBJ2-2; D might be TRBD1 (5 bases). The length of the CDR3 is 15 residues. V was trimmed by 0 bases and J by 0 bases, leaving 6 bases between them. CDR1 SGDLS and CDR2 YYNGEE come from the germline V gene. CDR3 sequence: CASSVGGANTGELFF. The CDR3 nucleotides are TGTGCCAGCAGCGTAGGGGGCGCGAACACCGGGGAGCTGTTTTTT.

The rearrangement joins TRBV7-2 to TRBJ2-5; 12 bases align to TRBD2. The CDR3 sequence is 17 residues long. Germline lookup yields CDR1 SGHTA and CDR2 FQGNSA. Trimming removed 1 base from V and 4 bases from J; junction bases left unmatched: 7. The CDR3 DNA is TGTGCCAGCAGCTTAGATCTAGCGGGGGGGCGGCGAGAGACCCAGTACTTC. As protein: CASSLDLAGGRRETQYF.

The sample holds one count of this clone. The chain employs TRBV9 and TRBJ2-7, with 9 nucleotides matching TRBD2. Trimming cost V 5 bases and J 0 bases; bases outside gene matches: 15. Germline V gene data show CDR1 as SGDLS and CDR2 as YYNGEE. The CDR3 is 18 amino acids. The CDR3 here is CASSESSGELTYSYEQYF. DNA for the CDR3: TGTGCCAGCAGTGAGTCTAGCGGGGAGCTGACTTACTCCTACGAGCAGTACTTC.

The gene calls are TRBV6-4 and TRBJ2-1, with 11 nucleotides matching TRBD2. The J segment lost 5 bases and the V segment lost 6 bases, leaving 6 bases of the junction unmatched. Looked up from germline, CDR1 is MRHNA and CDR2 is SNTAGT. The CDR3 runs 15 residues. CDR3 sequence: CASRAGTSGNNEQFF. Here the CDR3 DNA reads TGTGCCAGCAGAGCCGGGACTAGCGGCAACAATGAGCAGTTCTTC.

This CDR3 is CASSGQGLIGYTF. DNA of the CDR3: TGTGCCAGCTCGGGACAGGGGCTAATTGGCTACACCTTC. The J gene is TRBJ1-2, the V gene TRBV2; TRBD1 aligns across 10 bases. From germline, CDR1 is SNHLY and CDR2 FYNNEI. The CDR3 runs to 13 residues. V dropped 8 bases and J dropped 7; count of bases not matched to a gene: 7. The full variable domain, completed using reference TRBV2 and TRBJ1-2, is EPEVTQTPSHQVTQMGQEVILRCVPISNHLYFYWYRQILGQKVEFLVSFYNNEISEKSEIFDDQFSVERPDGSNFTLKIRSTKLEDSAMYFCASSGQGLIGYTFGSGTRLTVV.

This clone was recorded only once. This chain connects TRBV4-1 to TRBJ1-4; 10 bases agree with TRBD1. The V and J ends lost 1 base and 7 bases, in that order; junction bases with no gene match: 12. Germline lookup yields CDR1 MGHRA and CDR2 YSYEKL. The CDR3 is made up of 18 amino acids. For the CDR3, the DNA is TGCGCCAGCAGCCAAGGGGGACAGGGGAGTTCGGGGAGTGAAAAACTGTTTTTT. Translating gives CASSQGGQGSSGSEKLFF.

The rearrangement uses TRBV11-2 and TRBJ1-6; TRBD1 agrees at 8 bases. The V gene's germline CDR1 is SGHAT and CDR2 FQNNGV. The V and J ends lost 5 bases and 9 bases, in that order; junction bases with no gene match: 12. This CDR3 has 16 residues. CDR3 in amino acids: CASSPLHPDRASPLHF. The CDR3 DNA is TGTGCCAGCAGCCCTTTACATCCGGACAGGGCTTCACCCCTCCACTTT.

The rearrangement links TRBV30 to TRBJ2-5; D is unresolved. The CDR3 sequence is 11 residues long. Germline assignment: CDR1 GTSNPN and CDR2 SVGIG (reference sequence). V was shortened by 0 bases and J by 7 bases, with 6 bases between the two germline ends. The CDR3 nucleotides are TGTGCCTGGAGTGTACTCGGGACCCAGTACTTC. This sequence encodes CAWSVLGTQYF.

The V and J genes are TRBV7-3 and TRBJ2-3; tentatively, D is TRBD1 (6 bases). CDR1 and CDR2 (germline): SGHTA, FQGTGA. The length of the CDR3 is 14 residues. V lost 4 bases, J lost 4 bases, and 12 bases lay in between. CDR3 DNA: TGTGCCAGCAGCTCGACAGGCCCCGCAGATACGCAGTATTTT. Protein product: CASSSTGPADTQYF. Full variable domain (remainder filled in from reference TRBV7-3 and TRBJ2-3): GAGVSQTPSNKVTEKGKYVELRCDPISGHTALYWYRQSLGQGPEFLIYFQGTGAADDSGLPNDRFFAVRPEGSVSTLKIQRTERGDSAVYLCASSSTGPADTQYFGPGTRLTVL.

The CDR3 sequence is CASRQGSPNQPQHF. The CDR3 DNA reads as TGTGCCAGCAGGCAGGGTTCTCCCAATCAGCCCCAGCATTTT. The genes are TRBV2 and TRBJ1-5; a weak D match, TRBD1 (5 bases). Germline lookup yields CDR1 SNHLY and CDR2 FYNNEI. This CDR3 is built from 14 residues. The V end was cut by 6 bases, the J end by 3 bases, with 12 bases between.

The chain links TRBV7-9 to TRBJ1-1; D uncertain. The CDR3 contains 15 residues. Germline V CDR1 and CDR2: SEHNR, FQNEAQ (reference sequence). The V gene lost 3 bases and the J gene lost 0 bases, with 11 bases spanning the gap. Here the CDR3 reads CASSLFGVMNTEAFF. The CDR3 coding sequence is TGTGCCAGCAGCTTGTTCGGGGTCATGAACACTGAAGCTTTCTTT.

This clone was counted once. This chain uses TRBV7-9 with TRBJ1-6, with 7 bases lining up with TRBD1. The CDR3 has 14 amino acids. J gave up 7 bases and V 5 bases, and 5 bases lay outside the gene matches. Germline V gene sequence: CDR1 SEHNR, CDR2 FQNEAQ (reference sequence). CDR3 sequence: CASSPGTANSPLHF. In nucleotides, the CDR3 is TGTGCCAGCAGCCCCGGGACAGCAAATTCACCCCTCCACTTT.

The chain joins TRBV6-5 to TRBJ1-1; D gene ambiguous. This CDR3 region has 13 residues. Trimming pared 1 base from V and 1 base from J, leaving 4 bases between. Germline lookup yields CDR1 MNHEY and CDR2 SVGAGI. The CDR3 loop reads CASSYYGNTEAFF. The CDR3 nucleotides read TGTGCCAGCAGTTACTACGGGAACACTGAAGCTTTCTTT.

This chain links TRBV15 with TRBJ1-2; D may be TRBD1 (5 bases). Germline CDR1 and CDR2: LNHNV and YYDKDF (reference sequence). Trimming shortened V by 0 bases and J by 3 bases, and 17 bases separated the two germline ends. The CDR3 is 17 residues long. In DNA, the CDR3 is TGTGCCACCAGCAGAGATCCGGCGGGGACGAAAGACTATGGCTACACCTTC. This sequence encodes CATSRDPAGTKDYGYTF.

This chain joins TRBV19 and TRBJ2-2, with a tentative D call TRBD2 (5 bases). The germline V and J ends were trimmed by 0 bases and 9 bases, with 8 bases remaining between them. The CDR3 spans 13 residues. Germline-derived CDR1 and CDR2 are LNHDA and SQIVND (reference sequence). The CDR3 DNA follows: TGTGCCAGTAGTATAGAGGGAGCGCGGGAGCTGTTTTTT. It translates to CASSIEGARELFF.